One T cell receptor beta chain is described in this entry. Its antigen is undetermined. This record belongs to a study of cytomegalovirus exposure and HLA in healthy donors. Whole-study context: Later, an analysis reported that the 120 or so validation repertoires had used the same platform as the approximately 600 first-cohort repertoires. Study outcomes and limitations: Cytomegalovirus status was reportedly diagnosed by the classifier with high sensitivity and specificity. TCR beta chains numbering more than 150 were designated cytomegalovirus-associated. The majority of TCR sequences were rare, yet some public TCRs appeared in many donors.

The table came from immunoSEQ multiplex PCR; TCRdb's copy has only in-frame clones and leaves some out. The sample has roughly 150,000 clones, about four fifths seen once. The CDR3 totals 17 residues. Germline CDR1 is SGHVS and CDR2 is FNYEAQ. J gave up 1 base and V 5 bases, and 10 bases lay outside the gene matches. Sequences were obtained from PBMCs. This TCR was sampled from a man aged 25 to 40 in good health and CMV-seropositive. This chain links TRBV7-6 with TRBJ2-1, with TRBD2 matching 8 bases. The CDR3, as DNA: TGTGCCAGCAGCCCTAGTCGGGGGGGCCGATCCTACAATGAGCAGTTCTTC. Its protein product is CASSPSRGGRSYNEQFF. The whole variable domain, filled in from reference TRBV7-6 and TRBJ2-1, reads GAGVSQSPRYKVTKRGQDVALRCDPISGHVSLYWYRQALGQGPEFLTYFNYEAQQDKSGLPNDRFSAERPEGSISTLTIQRTEQRDSAMYRCASSPSRGGRSYNEQFFGPGTRLTVL.